A single sample gave rise to the 31 T cell receptor beta chains below, sequenced in a study of shared clonotypes between healthy human individuals. The protocol was immunoSEQ multiplex PCR, while the TCRdb copy is restricted to in-frame clones and leaves out a portion. The sample has about 2 million clones; around 95% are singletons. The source material was naive CD4+ T cells sorted from blood. Subset: CD45RA+ positively selected. These receptors were obtained from a young man in good health.

Here the CDR3 DNA reads TGTGCCAGCAGTGAATCCGGACAGAGCTCCTACGAGCAGTACTTC. Amino acid sequence: CASSESGQSSYEQYF. The chain joins TRBV25-1 to TRBJ2-7; D might be TRBD1 (6 bases). The germline V gene encodes CDR1 MGHDK and CDR2 SYGVNS. The germline V and J ends were trimmed by 1 base and 0 bases, with 10 bases remaining between them. CDR3 size: 15 residues.

The chain uses TRBV7-2 and TRBJ2-1; D is unresolved. Looked up from germline, CDR1 is SGHTA and CDR2 is FQGNSA. The CDR3 sequence is 14 residues long. Trimming took 2 bases from V and 7 from J, leaving 12 bases between them. The CDR3, as DNA: TGTGCCAGCAGCTTATATGGCGGTTGGAATGAGCAGTTCTTC. It is translated as CASSLYGGWNEQFF.

This chain connects TRBV11-2 to TRBJ2-1, with 7 bases that match TRBD1. This CDR3 contains 15 residues. V was clipped by 1 base and J by 4 bases; unmatched bases: 4. CDR1 SGHAT and CDR2 FQNNGV come from the germline V gene. The CDR3 region is CASSLVQGQYNEQFF. In DNA form, the CDR3 reads TGTGCCAGCAGCTTAGTCCAGGGACAGTACAATGAGCAGTTCTTC.

The chain employs TRBV29-1 and TRBJ1-1, with D tentatively TRBD1 (6 bases). The CDR3 loop spans 11 amino acids. Germline loops: CDR1 SQVTM, CDR2 ANQGSEA. V gave up 6 bases and J gave up 7 bases, with 12 bases separating them. CDR3 nucleotides: TGCAGCGTGATGGCAGGGGATGAAGCTTTCTTT. Translating it yields CSVMAGDEAFF.

This rearrangement joins TRBV7-2 to TRBJ2-5; a weak D match, TRBD1 (5 bases). Germline-derived CDR1 and CDR2 are SGHTA and FQGNSA. This CDR3 is built from 13 residues. The germline V and J ends were trimmed by 7 bases and 5 bases, with 14 bases remaining between them. In DNA, the CDR3 is TGTGCCAGCAACGCACAGGTCGTGGAGACCCAGTACTTC. It specifies CASNAQVVETQYF. The whole variable domain, remainder taken from reference TRBV7-2 and TRBJ2-5, is GAGVSQSPSNKVTEKGKDVELRCDPISGHTALYWYRQSLGQGLEFLIYFQGNSAPDKSGLPSDRFSAERTGGSVSTLTIQRTQQEDSAVYLCASNAQVVETQYFGPGTRLLVL.

A note on this clone: The sample has other DNA sequences that encode this CDR3 too. V usage is TRBV5-1 and J usage is TRBJ1-3, with 12 bases that match TRBD1. The junction had 3 bases not matched to a gene; V was cut back by 4 bases and J by 4 bases. The CDR3 is 15 amino acids. Germline CDR1 and CDR2: SGHRS and YFSETQ. In nucleotides, the CDR3 is TGCGCCAGCAGCCCGGGACAGGGGGCCGGAAACACCATATATTTT. It encodes CASSPGQGAGNTIYF.

This chain's CDR3 is CAWSVTRLSYNEQFF. The DNA of the CDR3 is TGTGCCTGGAGTGTGACGCGGCTTTCCTACAATGAGCAGTTCTTC. The V and J genes are TRBV30 and TRBJ2-1; D gene uncertain. Germline CDR1 and CDR2: GTSNPN and SVGIG (reference sequence). The CDR3 consists of 15 residues. Trimming shortened V by 0 bases and J by 1 base, and 10 bases separated the two germline ends. The entire variable domain, with the rest obtained from reference TRBV30 and TRBJ2-1, is as follows: SQTIHQWPATLVQPVGSPLSLECTVEGTSNPNLYWYRQAAGRGLQLLFYSVGIGQISSEVPQNLSASRPQDRQFILSSKKLLLSDSGFYLCAWSVTRLSYNEQFFGPGTRLTVL.

J is TRBJ2-3 and V is TRBV5-4; TRBD1 might be the D (8 bases). The V end lost 3 bases, the J end lost 2 bases, and 19 bases lay between the germline ends. Germline CDR1 SGHNT, CDR2 YYREEE (reference sequence). This CDR3 is built from 17 residues. CDR3 DNA sequence: TGTGCCAGCAGCTCCGGACAGGGAGGGGGGCCCACAGATACGCAGTATTTT. It translates to CASSSGQGGGPTDTQYF.

This clone has a single count. The chain is built from TRBV9 and TRBJ1-1, with TRBD1 matching 8 bases. V lost 3 bases to trimming and J lost 11 bases; unmatched junction nucleotides: 6. CDR1 is SGDLS and CDR2 is YYNGEE in the germline V gene. This CDR3 contains 12 residues. This chain's CDR3 is CASSGDRGGAFF. The CDR3 nucleotides read TGTGCCAGCAGCGGCGACAGGGGCGGCGCTTTCTTT.

This clone was picked up a small number of times. The sample contains more than one DNA sequence encoding this CDR3. The chain combines TRBV5-1 with TRBJ2-7; possible D gene TRBD1, 6 bases. The germline CDR1 and CDR2 sequences are SGHRS and YFSETQ. The V gene lost 3 bases and the J gene lost 3 bases, with 7 bases spanning the gap. The CDR3 length is 12 residues. CDR3 in amino acids: CASSSDSYEQYF. For the CDR3, the DNA is TGCGCCAGCAGCTCGGACAGCTACGAGCAGTACTTC.

The chain couples TRBV5-1 to TRBJ1-4, with 10 bases matching TRBD1. Germline V gene data show CDR1 as SGHRS and CDR2 as YFSETQ. The CDR3 is 14 amino acids. Trimming at V came to 4 bases and at J to 9 bases, leaving 6 bases not matched to a gene. This chain's CDR3 is CASSETTGGQKLFF. CDR3 nucleotides: TGCGCCAGCAGCGAGACGACAGGGGGCCAAAAACTGTTTTTT.

Note on this clone: The sample contains more than one DNA sequence encoding this CDR3. The chain has TRBV9 and TRBJ2-3; D might be TRBD1 (6 bases). V shed 1 base and J shed 4 bases, with 7 bases lying between them. Germline CDR1 reads SGDLS; CDR2 reads YYNGEE. The length of the CDR3 is 13 residues. The CDR3: CASSVTGSDTQYF. The DNA of the CDR3 is TGTGCCAGCAGCGTAACAGGGTCAGATACGCAGTATTTT. The full variable domain, its missing parts supplied by reference TRBV9 and TRBJ2-3, is DSGVTQTPKHLITATGQRVTLRCSPRSGDLSVYWYQQSLDQGLQFLIQYYNGEERAKGNILERFSAQQFPDLHSELNLSSLELGDSALYFCASSVTGSDTQYFGPGTRLTVL.

The chain couples TRBV2 to TRBJ1-2, with a possible D match to TRBD1 (5 bases). The CDR3 length is 12 residues. The V gene lost 1 base and the J gene lost 7 bases, with 7 bases spanning the gap. Germline V gene lookup returns CDR1 SNHLY and CDR2 FYNNEI. The CDR3, as DNA: TGTGCCAGCAGTGAAGGCGGGGGTGGCTACACCTTC. Its translation is CASSEGGGGYTF. The full variable domain, rest sourced from reference TRBV2 and TRBJ1-2, is EPEVTQTPSHQVTQMGQEVILRCVPISNHLYFYWYRQILGQKVEFLVSFYNNEISEKSEIFDDQFSVERPDGSNFTLKIRSTKLEDSAMYFCASSEGGGGYTFGSGTRLTVV.

V usage is TRBV6-5 and J usage is TRBJ2-7; 13 bases agree with TRBD2. V trimming: 2 bases; J trimming: 2 bases; junction bases outside the gene matches: 3. This CDR3 region has 16 residues. The germline gives CDR1 MNHEY, CDR2 SVGAGI. The CDR3 nucleotides are TGTGCCAGCAGTTACAAACTAGCGGGAGGGACCTACGAGCAGTACTTC. Translation: CASSYKLAGGTYEQYF.

This clone has only a few counts. J is TRBJ2-1 and V is TRBV7-6; the D is unclear. CDR1 and CDR2 (germline): SGHVS, FNYEAQ. V lost 4 bases to trimming and J lost 8 bases, with 15 bases between them. The CDR3 runs to 14 residues. CDR3 sequence reads: CASSSLPSLDEQFF. Written as DNA, the CDR3 is TGTGCCAGCAGCTCCCTTCCCAGCTTAGATGAGCAGTTCTTC.

CDR3 in DNA: TGTGCCACCAGCAGAGATCAGCAGGGGGTGGGCGAGCAGTACTTC. Its translation is CATSRDQQGVGEQYF. The chain is built from TRBV15 and TRBJ2-7; 7 bases align to TRBD1. CDR3 length equals 15 residues. Germline V gene data show CDR1 as LNHNV and CDR2 as YYDKDF (reference sequence). V lost 0 bases, J lost 6 bases, and 8 bases stayed unmatched.

The J gene is TRBJ1-1, the V gene TRBV5-1; no firm D call. This CDR3 contains 17 residues. Per the germline V gene, CDR1 is SGHRS and CDR2 is YFSETQ. V lost 1 base to trimming and J lost 0 bases, with 16 bases between them. The CDR3 loop is CASSLSTLPTLNTEAFF. In DNA form, the CDR3 reads TGCGCCAGCAGCTTGTCGACCTTACCGACACTGAACACTGAAGCTTTCTTT.

The J gene is TRBJ2-1, the V gene TRBV4-1; D is possibly TRBD2 (6 bases). There are 14 residues in the CDR3. Trimming removed 0 bases at V and 6 bases at J, with 9 bases between. CDR1 and CDR2 from the germline V gene are MGHRA and YSYEKL. CDR3 protein: CASSQEAGLNEQFF. CDR3 sequence (DNA): TGCGCCAGCAGCCAAGAAGCGGGCCTCAATGAGCAGTTCTTC.

The CDR3 nucleotides are TGCGCCAGCAGCCAGATACAGGGGTCGGAGACCCAGTACTTC. Encoded protein: CASSQIQGSETQYF. This chain links TRBV4-1 with TRBJ2-5; 7 bases are shared with TRBD1. The CDR3 has 14 residues. Looked up from germline, CDR1 is MGHRA and CDR2 is YSYEKL. V lost 3 bases to trimming and J lost 5 bases; unmatched junction nucleotides: 6.

The rearrangement uses TRBV2 and TRBJ1-6; D is unresolved. Trimming stripped 7 bases from V and 5 bases from J, with 12 bases between. The CDR3 covers 14 residues. Germline loops: CDR1 SNHLY, CDR2 FYNNEI. This chain's CDR3 is CASIKGGNNSPLHF. CDR3 nucleotides: TGTGCCAGCATCAAGGGAGGGAATAATTCACCCCTCCACTTT.

This clone has only one observation. The chain uses TRBV4-1 and TRBJ2-7; possibly TRBD2 for D (6 bases). CDR1 and CDR2 from the germline V gene are MGHRA and YSYEKL. This CDR3 is 15 amino acids long. The V gene lost 1 base and the J gene lost 0 bases, with 10 bases spanning the gap. The chain's CDR3 is CASSQGTMSSYEQYF. The CDR3 DNA reads as TGCGCCAGCAGCCAAGGGACTATGAGCTCCTACGAGCAGTACTTC.

This clone showed up just once. The chain carries TRBV29-1 and TRBJ1-2; TRBD1 might be the D (6 bases). Trimming shortened V by 6 bases and J by 2 bases, and 13 bases separated the two germline ends. Germline CDR1 and CDR2: SQVTM and ANQGSEA. This CDR3 region has 13 residues. This CDR3 is CSVQQGRNYGYTF. The CDR3 bases are TGCAGCGTCCAACAGGGAAGGAACTATGGCTACACCTTC.

This clone was seen just once. This chain links TRBV9 with TRBJ1-2, with D possibly being TRBD1 (5 bases). The CDR3 sequence is 15 residues long. Germline V gene sequence: CDR1 SGDLS, CDR2 YYNGEE. Trimming took 2 bases from V and 2 from J, leaving 13 bases between them. The CDR3 loop reads CASSVGDFPNYGYTF. The CDR3 nucleotides read TGTGCCAGCAGCGTGGGGGACTTTCCAAACTATGGCTACACCTTC.

On this clone itself: The sample holds other DNA sequences that translate to the same CDR3. V is TRBV5-8 and J is TRBJ1-5; D remains ambiguous. The CDR3 extends over 13 amino acids. V was shortened by 0 bases and J by 7 bases, with 8 bases between the two germline ends. Germline V CDR1 and CDR2: SGHTS, YDEGEE. The CDR3 spells CASSLGPGQPQHF. The CDR3 DNA follows: TGTGCCAGCAGCTTGGGGCCTGGACAGCCCCAGCATTTT.

This CDR3 is CASSPGTGWSYEQYF. Written as DNA, the CDR3 is TGTGCCAGCTCGCCCGGGACAGGGTGGTCCTACGAGCAGTACTTC. V and J are TRBV18 and TRBJ2-7; 9 bases agree with TRBD1. Germline values: CDR1 KGHSH, CDR2 LQKENI. The CDR3 sequence is 15 residues long. Germline trimming cut 6 bases from V and 1 base from J; bases unmatched to any gene: 7.

This sequence joins TRBV4-3 and TRBJ2-1, with 9 bases that match TRBD2. From germline, CDR1 is LGHNA and CDR2 YSLEER. CDR3 size: 17 residues. After removal of 0 bases from V and 5 bases from J, the junction contained 8 bases not matched to a gene. The CDR3 loop reads CASSQDNGLARDNEQFF. CDR3 sequence (DNA): TGCGCCAGCAGCCAAGACAACGGACTAGCGCGCGACAATGAGCAGTTCTTC.

V and J are TRBV2 and TRBJ2-2, with 8 nucleotides matching TRBD2. Germline CDR1 and CDR2: SNHLY and FYNNEI. The CDR3 has 18 residues. The J segment lost 4 bases and the V segment lost 0 bases, leaving 10 bases of the junction unmatched. The CDR3: CASSEAGGAGVRTGELFF. The CDR3 DNA sequence: TGTGCCAGCAGTGAAGCAGGGGGAGCGGGGGTACGCACCGGGGAGCTGTTTTTT.

Comment on this clone: Other DNA sequences from this sample encode an identical CDR3 as well. The V and J genes are TRBV5-1 and TRBJ2-5, with 15 nucleotides matching TRBD2. The V and J ends lost 0 bases and 5 bases, in that order; junction bases with no gene match: 2. The germline gives CDR1 SGHRS, CDR2 YFSETQ. The CDR3 length is 16 residues. Here the CDR3 reads CASSLGTSGGAETQYF. The DNA for the CDR3 is TGCGCCAGCAGCTTGGGGACTAGCGGGGGGGCGGAGACCCAGTACTTC.

The genes are TRBV19 and TRBJ1-1, with 8 positions matching TRBD1. Per germline, CDR1 LNHDA and CDR2 SQIVND (reference sequence). The CDR3 runs to 14 residues. J gave up 7 bases and V 4 bases, and 8 bases lay outside the gene matches. Written as DNA, the CDR3 is TGTGCCAGTAGTACCCTTCAGGGGGCGATTGAAGCTTTCTTT. Protein product: CASSTLQGAIEAFF.

The genes are TRBV5-4 and TRBJ2-3; TRBD1 matches 7 bases. With 2 bases clipped from V and 6 bases from J, the junction kept 9 bases outside the gene matches. Germline V gene sequence: CDR1 SGHNT, CDR2 YYREEE (reference sequence). The CDR3 covers 15 residues. The CDR3 nucleotides read TGTGCCAGCAGCTTACAGGGGCGGAAATATGATACGCAGTATTTT. Protein sequence: CASSLQGRKYDTQYF.

V gene TRBV5-1 combines with J gene TRBJ2-5; tentatively, D is TRBD1 (6 bases). Germline V lookup: CDR1 SGHRS, CDR2 YFSETQ. With 4 bases removed from V and 1 base from J, the gap between germline ends came to 17 bases. The CDR3 extends over 16 amino acids. The CDR3 is CASSAYRVSLQETQYF. CDR3 sequence (DNA): TGCGCCAGCAGCGCGTACAGGGTGAGCCTCCAAGAGACCCAGTACTTC.